The clone carrying this TCR beta chain was seen ten or more times. Its antigen is still unknown. The sample is drawn from a study of spatial heterogeneity in lung cancer. Overall study findings and caveats: Tumor T-cell coverage was an estimated 7% or so for alpha and around 13% for beta chains. Counts that tracked tumor mutation counts were those of expanded intratumoral alpha and beta TCRs.

The trim removed 5 bases at V and 10 bases at J, leaving 6 bases unmatched. CDR3 size: 14 residues. Germline CDR1 is SGHTA and CDR2 is FQGNSA. Every TCR cDNA molecule carried a tag that served as a unique molecular identifier. TCRdb called the 5' RACE reads again in MiXCR, with one record for every CDR3 protein. The sample gives around 12,000 distinct CDR3 sequences, more than 5.5% of which show up once; roughly 11% is in the top ten. The sample's time point: sample taken at primary tumor resection. There were 72 donors, all of them untreated patients with early-stage non-small cell lung cancer. Material for sequencing was whole RNA from tumor, nontumor lung or frozen PBMC, left unsorted.

The material sequenced was lung tumor tissue, taken at surgery. V and J are TRBV7-2 and TRBJ1-6; 9 nucleotides align to TRBD1. This sequence was found in a female donor with early-stage non-small cell lung cancer. CDR3 bases: TGTGCCAGCAGCCTAGACAGGGGGACCTCACCCCTCCACTTT. Encoded protein: CASSLDRGTSPLHF.